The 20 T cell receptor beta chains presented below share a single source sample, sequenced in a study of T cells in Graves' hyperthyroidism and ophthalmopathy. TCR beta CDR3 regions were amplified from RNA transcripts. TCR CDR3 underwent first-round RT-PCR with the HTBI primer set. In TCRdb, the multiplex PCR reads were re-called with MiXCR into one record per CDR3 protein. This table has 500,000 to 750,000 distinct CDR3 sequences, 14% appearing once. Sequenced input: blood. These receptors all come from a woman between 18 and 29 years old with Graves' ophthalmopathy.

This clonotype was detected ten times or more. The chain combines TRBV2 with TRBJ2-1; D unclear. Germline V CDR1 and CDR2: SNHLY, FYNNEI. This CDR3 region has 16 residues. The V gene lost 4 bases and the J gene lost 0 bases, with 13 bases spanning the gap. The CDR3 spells CASSGLDPSSYNEQFF. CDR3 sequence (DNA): TGTGCCAGCAGTGGGCTAGACCCTAGCTCCTACAATGAGCAGTTCTTC.

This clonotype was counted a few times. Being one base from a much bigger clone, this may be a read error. The CDR3 DNA follows: TGTGCCAACAGTGTCGTCTTTAGCAATCAGCCCCAGCATTTT. It specifies CANSVVFSNQPQHF. The chain links TRBV28 to TRBJ1-5; D is ambiguous. This CDR3 spans 14 amino acids. Per germline, CDR1 MDHEN and CDR2 SYDVKM.

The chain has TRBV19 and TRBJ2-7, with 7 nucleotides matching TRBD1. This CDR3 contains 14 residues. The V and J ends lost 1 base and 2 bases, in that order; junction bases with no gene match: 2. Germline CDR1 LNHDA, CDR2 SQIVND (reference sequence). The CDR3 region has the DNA TGTGCCAGTAGTATAGGACAGGGAACCTACGAGCAGTACTTC. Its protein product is CASSIGQGTYEQYF.

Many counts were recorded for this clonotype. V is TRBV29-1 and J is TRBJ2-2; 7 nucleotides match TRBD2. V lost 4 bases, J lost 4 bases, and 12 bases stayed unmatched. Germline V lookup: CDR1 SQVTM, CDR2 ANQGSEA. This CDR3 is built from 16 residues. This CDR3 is CSVGGELASSTGELFF. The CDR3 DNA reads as TGCAGCGTTGGGGGGGAACTAGCGAGTTCCACCGGGGAGCTGTTTTTT.

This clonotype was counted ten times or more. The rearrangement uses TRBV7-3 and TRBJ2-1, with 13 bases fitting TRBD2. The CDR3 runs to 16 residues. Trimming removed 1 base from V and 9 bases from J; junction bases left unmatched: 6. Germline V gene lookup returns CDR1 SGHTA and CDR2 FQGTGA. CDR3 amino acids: CASSLRGGLAGLEQFF. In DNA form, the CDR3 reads TGTGCCAGCAGCTTAAGGGGGGGACTAGCGGGGCTTGAGCAGTTCTTC.

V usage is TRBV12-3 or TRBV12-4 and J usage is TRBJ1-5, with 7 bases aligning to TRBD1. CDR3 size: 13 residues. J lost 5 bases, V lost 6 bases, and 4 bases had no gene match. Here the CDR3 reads CASSTTGDQPQHF. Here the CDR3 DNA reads TGTGCCAGCAGCACAACAGGGGATCAGCCCCAGCATTTT.

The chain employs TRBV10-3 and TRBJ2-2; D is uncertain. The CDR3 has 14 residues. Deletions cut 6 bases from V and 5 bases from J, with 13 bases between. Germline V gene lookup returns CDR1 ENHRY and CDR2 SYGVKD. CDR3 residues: CAISAETRTGELFF. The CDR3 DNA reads TGTGCCATCAGCGCAGAAACCAGAACCGGGGAGCTGTTTTTT.

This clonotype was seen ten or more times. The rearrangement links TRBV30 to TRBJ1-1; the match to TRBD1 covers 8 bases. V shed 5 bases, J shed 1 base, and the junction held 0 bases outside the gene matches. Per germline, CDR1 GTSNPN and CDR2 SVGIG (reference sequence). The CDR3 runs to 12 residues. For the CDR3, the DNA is TGTGCCTGGGACAGGGGGAACACTGAAGCTTTCTTT. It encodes CAWDRGNTEAFF. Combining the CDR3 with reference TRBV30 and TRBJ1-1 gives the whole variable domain SQTIHQWPATLVQPVGSPLSLECTVEGTSNPNLYWYRQAAGRGLQLLFYSVGIGQISSEVPQNLSASRPQDRQFILSSKKLLLSDSGFYLCAWDRGNTEAFFGQGTRLTVV.

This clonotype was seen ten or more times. This chain's CDR3 is CASSLGVGYNEQFF. Written as DNA, the CDR3 is TGTGCCAGCAGTTTAGGCGTTGGCTACAATGAGCAGTTCTTC. This sequence joins TRBV12-3 or TRBV12-4 and TRBJ2-1; unclear D gene. The V end lost 1 base, the J end lost 3 bases, and 7 bases lay between the germline ends. The CDR3 contains 14 residues.

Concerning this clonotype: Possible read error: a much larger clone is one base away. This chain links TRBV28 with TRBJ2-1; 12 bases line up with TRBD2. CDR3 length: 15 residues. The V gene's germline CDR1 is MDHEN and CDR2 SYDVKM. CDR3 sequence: CASSSLAGGPDEQLF. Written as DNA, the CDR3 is TGTGCCAGCAGTTCGCTAGCGGGAGGGCCCGATGAGCAGCTCTTC.

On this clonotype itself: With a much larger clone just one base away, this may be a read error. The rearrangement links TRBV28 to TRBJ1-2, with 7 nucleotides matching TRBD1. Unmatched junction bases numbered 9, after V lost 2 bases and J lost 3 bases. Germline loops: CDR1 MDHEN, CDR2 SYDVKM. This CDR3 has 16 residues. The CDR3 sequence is CASSLEGAPFHYGYTF. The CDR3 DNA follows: TGTGCCAGCAGTTTAGAGGGGGCCCCTTTTCACTATGGCTACACCTTC.

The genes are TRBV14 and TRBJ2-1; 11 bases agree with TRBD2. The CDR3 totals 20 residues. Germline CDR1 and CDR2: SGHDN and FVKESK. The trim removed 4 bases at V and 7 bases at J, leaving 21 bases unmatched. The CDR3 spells CASSRRSSGRTRDNLNEQFF. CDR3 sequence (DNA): TGTGCCAGCAGCCGTAGGTCTAGCGGGAGGACCCGAGACAATCTAAATGAGCAGTTCTTC.

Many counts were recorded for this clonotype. The chain's CDR3 is CASSLYQGNYGYTF. In nucleotides, the CDR3 is TGTGCCAGCAGCTTGTATCAGGGCAACTATGGCTACACCTTC. The chain couples TRBV5-6 to TRBJ1-2, with TRBD1 as a possible D gene (5 bases). This CDR3 contains 14 residues. V lost 1 base, J lost 2 bases, and 9 bases lay in between. Looked up from germline, CDR1 is SGHDT and CDR2 is YYEEEE.

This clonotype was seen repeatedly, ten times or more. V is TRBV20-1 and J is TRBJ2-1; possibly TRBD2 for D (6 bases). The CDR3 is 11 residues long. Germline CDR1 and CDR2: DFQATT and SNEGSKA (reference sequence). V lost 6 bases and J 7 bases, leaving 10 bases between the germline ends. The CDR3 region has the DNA TGCAGTGCAGGGACTTTGAATGAGCAGTTCTTC. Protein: CSAGTLNEQFF.

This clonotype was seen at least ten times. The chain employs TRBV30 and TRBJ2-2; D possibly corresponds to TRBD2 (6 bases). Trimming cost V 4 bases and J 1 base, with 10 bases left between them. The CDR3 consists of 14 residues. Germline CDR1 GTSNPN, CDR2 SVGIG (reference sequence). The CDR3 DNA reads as TGTGCCTGGAACCTAGCGCGGAACACCGGGGAGCTGTTTTTT. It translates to CAWNLARNTGELFF.

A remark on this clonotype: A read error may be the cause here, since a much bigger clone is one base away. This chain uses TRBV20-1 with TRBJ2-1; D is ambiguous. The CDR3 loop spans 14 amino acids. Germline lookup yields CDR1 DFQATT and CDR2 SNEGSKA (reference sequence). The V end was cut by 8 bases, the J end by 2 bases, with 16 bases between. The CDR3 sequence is CSTEDLSPYNEQFF. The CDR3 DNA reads TGCAGTACTGAGGACCTCTCCCCCTACAATGAGCAGTTCTTC.

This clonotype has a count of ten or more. The CDR3 loop is CAWGTPLRQFF. As DNA, the CDR3 is TGTGCCTGGGGGACTCCTTTAAGGCAGTTCTTC. The chain is built from TRBV30 and TRBJ2-1; tentatively, D is TRBD2 (6 bases). Germline CDR1 GTSNPN, CDR2 SVGIG (reference sequence). The CDR3 totals 11 residues. Trimming stripped 5 bases from V and 12 bases from J, with 14 bases between.

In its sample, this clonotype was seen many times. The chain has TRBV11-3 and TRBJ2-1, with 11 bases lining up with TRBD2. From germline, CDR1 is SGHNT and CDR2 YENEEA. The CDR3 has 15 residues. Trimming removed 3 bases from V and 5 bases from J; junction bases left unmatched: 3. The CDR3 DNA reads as TGTGCCAGCAGCTTTCTGACTAGCGGGAACAATGAGCAGTTCTTC. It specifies CASSFLTSGNNEQFF.

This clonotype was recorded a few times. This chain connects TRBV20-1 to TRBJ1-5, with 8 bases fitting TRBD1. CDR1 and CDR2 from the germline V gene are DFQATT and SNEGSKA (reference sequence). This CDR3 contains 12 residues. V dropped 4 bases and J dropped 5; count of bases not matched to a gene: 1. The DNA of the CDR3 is TGCAGTGCTAAGGACAGGGATCAGCCCCAGCATTTT. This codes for CSAKDRDQPQHF.

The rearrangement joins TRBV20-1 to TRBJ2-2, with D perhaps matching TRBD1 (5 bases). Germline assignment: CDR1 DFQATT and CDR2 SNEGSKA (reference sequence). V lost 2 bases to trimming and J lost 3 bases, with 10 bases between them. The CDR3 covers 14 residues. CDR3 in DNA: TGCAGTGCTAGAAGGTGGGGCTACACCGGGGAGCTGTTTTTT. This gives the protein CSARRWGYTGELFF.